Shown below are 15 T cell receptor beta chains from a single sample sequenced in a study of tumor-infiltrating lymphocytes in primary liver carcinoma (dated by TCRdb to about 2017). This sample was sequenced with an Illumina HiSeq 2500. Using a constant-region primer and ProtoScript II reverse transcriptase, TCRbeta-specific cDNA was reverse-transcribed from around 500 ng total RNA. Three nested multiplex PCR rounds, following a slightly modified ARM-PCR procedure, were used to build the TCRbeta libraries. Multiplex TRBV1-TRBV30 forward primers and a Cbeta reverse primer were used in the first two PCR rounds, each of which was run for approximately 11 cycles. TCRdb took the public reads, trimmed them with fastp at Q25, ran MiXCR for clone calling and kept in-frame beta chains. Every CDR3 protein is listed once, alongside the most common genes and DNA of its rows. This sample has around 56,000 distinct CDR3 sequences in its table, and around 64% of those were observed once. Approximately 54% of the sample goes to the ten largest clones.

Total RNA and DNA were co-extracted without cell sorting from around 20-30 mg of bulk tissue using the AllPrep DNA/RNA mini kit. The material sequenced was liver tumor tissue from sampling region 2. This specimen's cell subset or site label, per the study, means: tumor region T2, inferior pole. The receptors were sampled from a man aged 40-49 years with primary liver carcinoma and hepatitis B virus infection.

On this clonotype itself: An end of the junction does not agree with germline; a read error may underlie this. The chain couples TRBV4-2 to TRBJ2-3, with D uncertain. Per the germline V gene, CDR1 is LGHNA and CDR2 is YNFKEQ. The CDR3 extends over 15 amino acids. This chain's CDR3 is CASNQGVILAGTQYF. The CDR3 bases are TGCGCCAGCAACCAAGGAGTCATCTTAGCAGGTACACAGTATTTT.

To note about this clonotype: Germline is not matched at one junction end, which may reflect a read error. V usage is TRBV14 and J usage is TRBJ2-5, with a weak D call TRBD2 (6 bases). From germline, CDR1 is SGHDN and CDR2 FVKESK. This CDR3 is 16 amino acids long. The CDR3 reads CAGSHRAGSPQETQYF. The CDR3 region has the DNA TGTGCCGGCAGCCATAGGGCCGGGAGCCCGCAAGAGACCCAGTACTTC.

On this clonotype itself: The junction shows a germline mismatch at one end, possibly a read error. This CDR3 reads CASSPSGSGRDDEQFF. The CDR3 DNA is TGTGCCAGCAGCCCGTCTGGGAGCGGGAGGGACGATGAGCAGTTTTTC. The chain links TRBV5-6 to TRBJ2-1, with TRBD2 matching over 10 bases. This CDR3 has 16 amino acids. Germline assignment: CDR1 SGHDT and CDR2 YYEEEE.

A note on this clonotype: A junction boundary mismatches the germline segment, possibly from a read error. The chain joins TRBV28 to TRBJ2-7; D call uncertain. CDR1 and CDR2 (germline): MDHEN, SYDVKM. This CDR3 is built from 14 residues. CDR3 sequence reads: CASSLFAWDGVQQF. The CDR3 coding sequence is TGTGCCAGCAGTTTATTCGCTTGGGATGGAGTGCAGCAGTTC.

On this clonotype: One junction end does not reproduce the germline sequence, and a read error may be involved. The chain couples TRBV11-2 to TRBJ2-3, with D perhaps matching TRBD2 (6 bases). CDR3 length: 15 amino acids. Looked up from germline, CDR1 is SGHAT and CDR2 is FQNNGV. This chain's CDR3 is CASNTPGGRADTQYF. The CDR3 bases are TGTGCCAGCAACACCCCTGGAGGGCGGGCAGATACACAGTATTTT.

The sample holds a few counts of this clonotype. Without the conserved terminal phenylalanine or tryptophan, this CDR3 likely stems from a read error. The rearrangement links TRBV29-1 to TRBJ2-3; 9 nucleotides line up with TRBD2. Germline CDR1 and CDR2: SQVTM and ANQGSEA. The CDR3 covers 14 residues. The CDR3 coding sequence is TGCAGCGTGGGGGCCAGCGGGAGGCCAGATATGCAGTATTTG. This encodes CSVGASGRPDMQYL.

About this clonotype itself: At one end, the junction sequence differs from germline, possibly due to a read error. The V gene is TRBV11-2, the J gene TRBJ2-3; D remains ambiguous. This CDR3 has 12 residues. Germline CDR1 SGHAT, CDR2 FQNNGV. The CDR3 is CASSASIDTHYF. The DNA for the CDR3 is TGTGCCAGCAGTGCCAGCATAGATACGCATTATTTT. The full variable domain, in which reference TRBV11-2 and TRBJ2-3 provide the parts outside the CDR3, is EAGVAQSPRYKIIEKRQSVAFWCNPISGHATLYWYQQILGQGPKLLIQFQNNGVVDDSQLPKDRFSAERLKGVDSTLKIQPAKLEDSAVYLCASSASIDTHYFGPGTRLTVL.

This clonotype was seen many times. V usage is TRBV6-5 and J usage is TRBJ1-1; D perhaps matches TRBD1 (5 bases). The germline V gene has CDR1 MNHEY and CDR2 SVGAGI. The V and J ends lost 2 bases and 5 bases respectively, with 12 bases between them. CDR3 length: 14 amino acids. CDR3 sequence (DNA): TGTGCCAGCAGTTACGGGGGGACGTCGACTGAAGCTTTCTTT. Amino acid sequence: CASSYGGTSTEAFF.

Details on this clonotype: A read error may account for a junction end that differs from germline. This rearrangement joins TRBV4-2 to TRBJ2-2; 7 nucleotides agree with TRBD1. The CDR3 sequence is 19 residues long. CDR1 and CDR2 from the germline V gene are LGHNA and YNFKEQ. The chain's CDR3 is CTSSQGGRGHSGYTGELFF. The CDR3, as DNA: TGTACCAGCAGTCAAGGGGGCAGGGGCCATTCGGGTTACACCGGGGAGCTGTTTTTT.

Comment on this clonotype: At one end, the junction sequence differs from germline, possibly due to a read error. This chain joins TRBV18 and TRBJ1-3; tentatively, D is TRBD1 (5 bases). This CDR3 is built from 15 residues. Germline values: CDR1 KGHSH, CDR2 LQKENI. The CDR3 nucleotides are TGTGCCAGCTCACCCGGGCCCTCGGGGGGAAACGCCATATATTTT. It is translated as CASSPGPSGGNAIYF. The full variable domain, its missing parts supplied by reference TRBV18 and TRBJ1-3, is NAGVMQNPRHLVRRRGQEARLRCSPMKGHSHVYWYRQLPEEGLKFMVYLQKENIIDESGMPKERFSAEFPKEGPSILRIQQVVRGDSAAYFCASSPGPSGGNAIYFGEGSWLTVV.

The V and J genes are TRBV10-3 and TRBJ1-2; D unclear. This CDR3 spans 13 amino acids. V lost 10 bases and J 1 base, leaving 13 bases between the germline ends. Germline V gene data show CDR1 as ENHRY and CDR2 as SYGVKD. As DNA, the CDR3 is TGTGCCACCAACGGGCAGGTTAACTATGGCTACACCTTC. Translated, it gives CATNGQVNYGYTF.

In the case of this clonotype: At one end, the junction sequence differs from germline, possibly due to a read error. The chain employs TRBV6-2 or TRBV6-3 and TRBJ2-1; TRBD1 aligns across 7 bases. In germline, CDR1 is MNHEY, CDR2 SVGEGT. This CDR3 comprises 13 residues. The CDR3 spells CVSSYRQGGEQFF. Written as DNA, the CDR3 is TGTGTCAGCAGTTACAGACAGGGCGGTGAGCAGTTCTTC.

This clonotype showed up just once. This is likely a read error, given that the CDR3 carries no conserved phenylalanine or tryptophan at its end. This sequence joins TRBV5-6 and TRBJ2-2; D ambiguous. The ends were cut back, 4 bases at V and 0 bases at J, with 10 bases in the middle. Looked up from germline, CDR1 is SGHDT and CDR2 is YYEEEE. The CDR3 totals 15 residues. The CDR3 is CASSPEFANTGELFL. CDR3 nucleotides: TGTGCCAGCAGCCCAGAGTTCGCGAACACCGGGGAGCTGTTTTTA.

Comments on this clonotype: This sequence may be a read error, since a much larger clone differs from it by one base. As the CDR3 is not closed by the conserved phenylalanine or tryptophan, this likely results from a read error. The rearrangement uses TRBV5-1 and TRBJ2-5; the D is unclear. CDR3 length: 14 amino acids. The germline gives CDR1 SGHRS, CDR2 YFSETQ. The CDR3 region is CTSSLELNEETQYS. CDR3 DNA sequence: TGCACCAGCAGCTTGGAACTAAATGAAGAGACCCAGTACTCC.

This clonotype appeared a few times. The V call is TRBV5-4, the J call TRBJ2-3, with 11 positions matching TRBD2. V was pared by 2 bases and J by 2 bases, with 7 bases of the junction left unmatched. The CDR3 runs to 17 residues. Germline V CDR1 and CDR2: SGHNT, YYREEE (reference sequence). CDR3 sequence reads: CASSLMTSGMITDTQYF. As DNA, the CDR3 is TGTGCCAGCAGCTTAATGACTAGCGGGATGATCACAGATACGCAGTATTTT.